A single sample gave rise to the 32 T cell receptor beta chains below, sequenced in a study of human T cells and chemical hapten exposure. TCRdb reanalysed the RACE reads using MiXCR and keeps one entry per CDR3 protein. The sample has 71,000 or so distinct CDR3 sequences; 9.8% are singletons. Time point indicated: patch test 1, 2 weeks after DPC sensitization. Treatment specified: therapeutic diphenylcyclopropenone sensitization with weekly scalp DPC. Sequenced here: whole blood, sampled in connection with sensitization to the hapten diphenylcyclopropenone (DPC). Source of these receptors: a woman in her forties with alopecia areata. Some clones in this sample may be carry-over from other donors' samples.

The CDR3 spells CASSVAGAPTDTQYF. The CDR3 nucleotides are TGTGCCAGCAGCGTAGCCGGGGCCCCCACAGATACGCAGTATTTT. The rearrangement links TRBV9 to TRBJ2-3; TRBD1 or TRBD2 may be the D gene (5 bases each). Looked up from germline, CDR1 is SGDLS and CDR2 is YYNGEE. The CDR3 runs 15 residues. Deletions cut 0 bases from V and 2 bases from J, with 10 bases between.

At least ten counts were recorded for this clonotype. The genes are TRBV6-2 or TRBV6-3 and TRBJ1-5, with D maybe TRBD1 (5 bases). Per germline, CDR1 MNHEY and CDR2 SVGEGT. This CDR3 has 15 amino acids. Trimming removed 4 bases at V and 8 bases at J, with 18 bases between. CDR3 nucleotide sequence: TGTGCCAGCAGTTTCACAGATAATCGGGGGGAGCCCCAGCATTTT. Translated: CASSFTDNRGEPQHF.

V usage is TRBV2 and J usage is TRBJ1-2; D is unclear. Germline values: CDR1 SNHLY, CDR2 FYNNEI. Deletions cut 1 base from V and 4 bases from J, with 7 bases between. This CDR3 is built from 13 residues. The CDR3 is CASSEGTPYGYTF. CDR3 DNA sequence: TGTGCCAGCAGTGAAGGGACTCCCTATGGCTACACCTTC.

This clonotype was picked up a small number of times. The V and J genes are TRBV7-2 and TRBJ2-5; perhaps TRBD1 as D (6 bases). This CDR3 region has 15 residues. Deletions cut 2 bases from V and 6 bases from J, with 16 bases between. Looked up from germline, CDR1 is SGHTA and CDR2 is FQGNSA. Here the CDR3 reads CASSLIRQVEKTQYF. The CDR3 region has the DNA TGTGCCAGCAGCTTAATAAGACAGGTTGAAAAGACCCAGTACTTC.

This clonotype has a handful of counts. The chain carries TRBV7-2 and TRBJ1-4, with 7 positions matching TRBD1. The germline V gene has CDR1 SGHTA and CDR2 FQGNSA. The V segment lost 3 bases and the J segment 8 bases; nucleotides outside the gene matches: 12. The CDR3 loop spans 16 amino acids. The chain's CDR3 is CASSLNPPGGAEKLFF. The CDR3 DNA is TGTGCCAGCAGCTTGAACCCTCCAGGGGGAGCCGAAAAACTGTTTTTT.

This CDR3 is CATSRYPGGASTDTQYF. In DNA, the CDR3 is TGTGCCACCAGCAGATACCCGGGCGGGGCTAGCACAGATACGCAGTATTTT. This chain links TRBV15 with TRBJ2-3, with D maybe TRBD2 (6 bases). The CDR3 has 17 residues. The germline V gene has CDR1 LNHNV and CDR2 YYDKDF (reference sequence). V lost 2 bases and J 0 bases, leaving 15 bases between the germline ends.

The V and J genes are TRBV6-6 and TRBJ1-2, with no clear D. Germline CDR1 is MNHNY and CDR2 is SVGAGI (reference sequence). V lost 0 bases and J lost 2, with 13 bases in between. The CDR3 extends over 16 amino acids. DNA for the CDR3: TGTGCCAGCAGTTACTCGAACAGAAACCAAAACTATGGCTACACCTTC. As protein: CASSYSNRNQNYGYTF.

This clonotype was seen more than once but under ten times. The V call is TRBV6-6, the J call TRBJ2-1; D remains unclear. CDR3 length equals 15 residues. Germline assignment: CDR1 MNHNY and CDR2 SVGAGI (reference sequence). The V end was cut by 0 bases, the J end by 3 bases, with 9 bases between. The DNA for the CDR3 is TGTGCCAGCAGTTACTCGAGTAGCCTCTACAATGAGCAGTTCTTC. Its protein product is CASSYSSSLYNEQFF.

The J gene is TRBJ2-5, the V gene TRBV20-1; D is unresolved. Per the germline V gene, CDR1 is DFQATT and CDR2 is SNEGSKA (reference sequence). This CDR3 is 11 amino acids long. Trimming cost V 4 bases and J 1 base, with 4 bases left between them. The chain's CDR3 is CSATSQETQYF. CDR3 in DNA: TGCAGTGCTACTAGCCAAGAGACCCAGTACTTC.

At least ten counts were recorded for this clonotype. The genes are TRBV5-5 and TRBJ1-2; D remains unclear. V gave up 0 bases and J gave up 5 bases, with 8 bases separating them. In germline, CDR1 is SGHKS, CDR2 YYEKEE (reference sequence). The CDR3 contains 13 residues. The CDR3 sequence: CASSLDSLYGYTF. The CDR3 coding sequence is TGTGCCAGCAGCTTGGACTCCTTATATGGCTACACCTTC.

Many counts were recorded for this clonotype. This chain uses TRBV19 with TRBJ2-1; D is ambiguous. V was cut by 1 base and J by 9 bases, with 13 bases left in between. The V gene's germline CDR1 is LNHDA and CDR2 SQIVND (reference sequence). This CDR3 contains 14 residues. The CDR3 DNA reads as TGTGCCAGTAGTATAGTAGAGGCAGCCCTTGAGCAGTTCTTC. Residues: CASSIVEAALEQFF.

This clonotype was detected many times. The genes are TRBV7-6 and TRBJ1-1; tentatively, D is TRBD1 (6 bases). V lost 0 bases and J 4 bases, leaving 12 bases between the germline ends. Germline CDR1 SGHVS, CDR2 FNYEAQ. This CDR3 has 15 residues. The CDR3 sequence: CASSLASGVGTEAFF. The CDR3 region has the DNA TGTGCCAGCAGCTTAGCGTCAGGGGTGGGCACTGAAGCTTTCTTT. Together with reference TRBV7-6 and TRBJ1-1, the CDR3 gives the full variable domain: GAGVSQSPRYKVTKRGQDVALRCDPISGHVSLYWYRQALGQGPEFLTYFNYEAQQDKSGLPNDRFSAERPEGSISTLTIQRTEQRDSAMYRCASSLASGVGTEAFFGQGTRLTVV.

This clonotype has ten or more counts. This sequence joins TRBV4-2 and TRBJ2-7, with unresolved D. Germline V gene sequence: CDR1 LGHNA, CDR2 YNFKEQ. V was pared by 1 base and J by 2 bases, with 12 bases between. The CDR3 runs 15 residues. Here the CDR3 DNA reads TGTGCCAGCAGCCAAGCTAGGGTGAAAGCCTACGAGCAGTACTTC. This translates into CASSQARVKAYEQYF.

This clonotype was seen more than once but under ten times. The V and J genes are TRBV29-1 and TRBJ2-5, with 8 bases lining up with TRBD1. The length of the CDR3 is 13 residues. Trimming took 6 bases from V and 5 from J; bases not matched to a gene: 8. Germline assignment: CDR1 SQVTM and CDR2 ANQGSEA. The CDR3 protein is CSVPFRGLETQYF. DNA of the CDR3: TGCAGCGTCCCTTTCAGGGGGCTGGAGACCCAGTACTTC.

This clonotype showed up just a few times. The rearrangement links TRBV2 to TRBJ1-5; TRBD1 might be the D (6 bases). Germline V gene sequence: CDR1 SNHLY, CDR2 FYNNEI. V shed 7 bases and J shed 6 bases, with 13 bases lying between them. CDR3 length equals 13 residues. CDR3 amino acids: CASTGEGGQPQHF. The CDR3 bases are TGTGCCAGCACAGGGGAAGGGGGTCAGCCCCAGCATTTT. The variable domain in full, completed from reference TRBV2 and TRBJ1-5, reads EPEVTQTPSHQVTQMGQEVILRCVPISNHLYFYWYRQILGQKVEFLVSFYNNEISEKSEIFDDQFSVERPDGSNFTLKIRSTKLEDSAMYFCASTGEGGQPQHFGDGTRLSIL.

This clonotype was recorded many times. For the CDR3, the DNA is TGTGCCAGCAGTTTGACAGGGGGCGAATACGAGCAGTACTTC. Translated, it gives CASSLTGGEYEQYF. This chain uses TRBV28 with TRBJ2-7, with 10 bases fitting TRBD1. J gave up 4 bases and V 3 bases, and 3 bases lay outside the gene matches. In germline, CDR1 is MDHEN, CDR2 SYDVKM. This CDR3 region has 14 residues.

In its sample, this clonotype was seen many times. The V gene is TRBV4-2, the J gene TRBJ2-1; D gene uncertain. Germline V gives CDR1 LGHNA, CDR2 YNFKEQ. This CDR3 is built from 14 residues. V gave up 5 bases and J gave up 5 bases, with 13 bases separating them. CDR3 loop: CASSSFTVDNEQFF. CDR3 DNA: TGTGCCAGCAGCTCATTTACGGTGGACAATGAGCAGTTCTTC.

This clonotype has a count of ten or more. CDR3 amino acids: CATRQGNEQFF. The CDR3, as DNA: TGTGCCACCAGACAGGGCAATGAGCAGTTCTTC. This chain joins TRBV24-1 and TRBJ2-1; TRBD1 is a possible D gene (6 bases). The germline V and J ends were trimmed by 7 bases and 6 bases, with 6 bases remaining between them. The CDR3 is 11 residues long. Germline V lookup: CDR1 KGHDR, CDR2 SFDVKD.

Many counts were recorded for this clonotype. The chain combines TRBV6-2 or TRBV6-3 with TRBJ1-5; D possibly corresponds to TRBD1 (5 bases). The CDR3 is 16 residues long. Between the trimmed V and J ends, which lost 2 bases and 0 bases, there was a span of 11 bases. From germline, CDR1 is MNHEY and CDR2 SVGEGT. CDR3 sequence (DNA): TGTGCCAGCAGTTACGTCGCAGGGATTAGCAATCAGCCCCAGCATTTT. Amino acids: CASSYVAGISNQPQHF.

This clonotype has ten or more counts. This chain links TRBV6-2 or TRBV6-3 with TRBJ2-7; D is possibly TRBD1 (6 bases). The CDR3 spans 13 residues. The germline gives CDR1 MNHEY, CDR2 SVGEGT. Trimming shortened V by 2 bases and J by 3 bases, and 8 bases separated the two germline ends. CDR3 in DNA: TGTGCCAGCAGTTACGGCAGGGGCTACGAGCAGTACTTC. This sequence encodes CASSYGRGYEQYF.

This clonotype was counted only a few times. This chain connects TRBV7-8 to TRBJ2-3; either TRBD1 or TRBD2 may fit D (6 bases each). V was clipped by 5 bases and J by 7 bases, with 19 bases between them. The CDR3 has 15 residues. Looked up from germline, CDR1 is SGHVS and CDR2 is FQNEAQ. CDR3 coding DNA: TGTGCCAGCAGCCAAGGCGCCGGGGGCGGAAATACGCAGTATTTT. This sequence encodes CASSQGAGGGNTQYF.

This clonotype was counted many times. The chain combines TRBV7-2 with TRBJ1-5; 7 bases match TRBD1. Germline CDR1 reads SGHTA; CDR2 reads FQGNSA. V shed 5 bases and J 6 bases; nucleotides not matched to a gene: 7. The length of the CDR3 is 14 residues. The chain's CDR3 is CASSLDRVGQPQHF. In nucleotides, the CDR3 is TGTGCCAGCAGCCTTGACAGGGTTGGTCAGCCCCAGCATTTT.

This clonotype was picked up a small number of times. J is TRBJ2-5 and V is TRBV3-1; TRBD1 aligns across 7 bases. CDR3 size: 15 residues. Unmatched junction bases numbered 9, after V lost 3 bases and J lost 5 bases. Germline CDR1 reads LGHDT; CDR2 reads YNNKEL (reference sequence). Written as DNA, the CDR3 is TGTGCCAGCAGCCAGATGCGAGGGGGCGCGGAGACCCAGTACTTC. Translating gives CASSQMRGGAETQYF.

This clonotype was observed many times. This chain connects TRBV3-1 to TRBJ1-4; D perhaps matches TRBD1 (6 bases). The V end was cut by 4 bases, the J end by 10 bases, with 13 bases between. The CDR3 sequence is 13 residues long. Germline V lookup: CDR1 LGHDT, CDR2 YNNKEL (reference sequence). The CDR3 reads CASSLRDKGKLFF. As DNA, the CDR3 is TGTGCCAGCAGCCTCCGGGACAAGGGAAAACTGTTTTTT. The full variable domain, its missing parts supplied by reference TRBV3-1 and TRBJ1-4, is DTAVSQTPKYLVTQMGNDKSIKCEQNLGHDTMYWYKQDSKKFLKIMFSYNNKELIINETVPNRFSPKSPDKAHLNLHINSLELGDSAVYFCASSLRDKGKLFFGSGTQLSVL.

This clonotype was observed at least ten times. The V gene is TRBV4-1, the J gene TRBJ1-2; 11 bases fit TRBD1. The CDR3 is 17 residues long. The germline gives CDR1 MGHRA, CDR2 YSYEKL. Trimming at V came to 2 bases and at J to 5 bases, leaving 10 bases not matched to a gene. The CDR3 spells CASSQSPGGQGAYGYTF. The CDR3 bases are TGCGCCAGCAGCCAATCCCCCGGCGGACAGGGGGCTTATGGCTACACCTTC.

The chain links TRBV6-5 to TRBJ1-5; 7 nucleotides line up with TRBD1. CDR1 is MNHEY, CDR2 SVGAGI, per germline. V lost 2 bases, J lost 7 bases, and 5 bases stayed unmatched. The CDR3 contains 14 residues. The CDR3 nucleotides read TGTGCCAGCAGTTACGACGGAGGGGGCCAGCCCCAGCATTTT. It yields the protein CASSYDGGGQPQHF.

This clonotype was seen repeatedly, ten times or more. The chain has TRBV12-3 or TRBV12-4 and TRBJ1-1; D gene ambiguous. The ends were cut back, 6 bases at V and 8 bases at J, with 10 bases in the middle. This CDR3 has 11 residues. DNA for the CDR3: TGTGCCAGCAGCCTCGGGCCAGAAGCTTTCTTT. Encoded protein: CASSLGPEAFF.

As regards this clonotype: It may be a read error: a sequence one base away is much more abundant. The chain combines TRBV11-3 with TRBJ2-7; 7 bases line up with TRBD1. Looked up from germline, CDR1 is SGHNT and CDR2 is YENEEA. The length of the CDR3 is 13 residues. The ends lost 3 bases at V and 3 bases at J; junction bases unmatched: 2. The CDR3 DNA is TGTGCCAGCAGCTTCCAGGGGGACTACGAGCAGTACTTC. Amino acid sequence: CASSFQGDYEQYF.

The sample holds a few counts of this clonotype. The chain uses TRBV18 and TRBJ2-3; 7 bases agree with TRBD1. The CDR3 runs 16 residues. The V gene's germline CDR1 is KGHSH and CDR2 LQKENI. V lost 0 bases and J lost 2; bases outside the gene matches: 5. CDR3: CASSPPGTAHTDTQYF. The CDR3 region has the DNA TGTGCCAGCTCACCACCCGGGACAGCCCACACAGATACGCAGTATTTT.

The chain uses TRBV18 and TRBJ1-2; 12 nucleotides align to TRBD1. Germline trimming cut 3 bases from V and 8 bases from J; bases unmatched to any gene: 13. The CDR3 is 17 residues long. The V gene's germline CDR1 is KGHSH and CDR2 LQKENI. CDR3 residues: CASSPADGGQGAEGYTF. CDR3 bases: TGTGCCAGCTCACCTGCTGATGGGGGACAGGGGGCCGAAGGCTACACCTTC.

This clonotype was counted ten times or more. The chain joins TRBV5-1 to TRBJ2-4, with 7 bases fitting TRBD1. Trimming removed 3 bases from V and 7 bases from J; junction bases left unmatched: 10. CDR3 length: 15 amino acids. The germline V gene has CDR1 SGHRS and CDR2 YFSETQ. The CDR3 reads CASSSTSDRVNIQYF. CDR3 in DNA: TGCGCCAGCAGCTCCACGTCAGACAGGGTTAACATTCAGTACTTC.

This clonotype was counted ten times or more. The V gene is TRBV2, the J gene TRBJ1-2, with D tentatively TRBD1 (5 bases). The CDR3 covers 13 residues. CDR1 and CDR2 from the germline V gene are SNHLY and FYNNEI. V lost 2 bases to trimming and J lost 3 bases, with 7 bases between them. Here the CDR3 DNA reads TGTGCCAGCAGTGAATGGGGGGACTATGGCTACACCTTC. This codes for CASSEWGDYGYTF.